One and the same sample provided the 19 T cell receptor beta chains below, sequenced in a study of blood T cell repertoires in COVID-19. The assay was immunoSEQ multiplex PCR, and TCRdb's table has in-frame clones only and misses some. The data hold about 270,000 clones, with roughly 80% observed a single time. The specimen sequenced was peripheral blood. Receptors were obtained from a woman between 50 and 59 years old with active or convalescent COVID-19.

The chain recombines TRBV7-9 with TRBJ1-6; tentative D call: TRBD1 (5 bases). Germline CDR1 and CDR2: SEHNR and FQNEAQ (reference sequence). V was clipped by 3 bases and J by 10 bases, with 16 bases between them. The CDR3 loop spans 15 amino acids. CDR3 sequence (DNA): TGTGCCAGCAGCTTGGTTTTGGGGGGACGGTCACCCCTCCACTTT. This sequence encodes CASSLVLGGRSPLHF. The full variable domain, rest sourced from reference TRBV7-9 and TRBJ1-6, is DTGVSQNPRHKITKRGQNVTFRCDPISEHNRLYWYRQTLGQGPEFLTYFQNEAQLEKSRLLSDRFSAERPKGSFSTLEIQRTEQGDSAMYLCASSLVLGGRSPLHFGNGTRLTVT.

The CDR3 DNA sequence: TGTGCCAGCAGCCAAGATGGGCACAGGGGTGGCACTGAAGCTTTCTTT. This codes for CASSQDGHRGGTEAFF. V usage is TRBV4-2 and J usage is TRBJ1-1, with 7 bases lining up with TRBD1. Trimming at V came to 0 bases and at J to 4 bases, leaving 8 bases not matched to a gene. Germline values: CDR1 LGHNA, CDR2 YNFKEQ. This CDR3 is 16 amino acids long.

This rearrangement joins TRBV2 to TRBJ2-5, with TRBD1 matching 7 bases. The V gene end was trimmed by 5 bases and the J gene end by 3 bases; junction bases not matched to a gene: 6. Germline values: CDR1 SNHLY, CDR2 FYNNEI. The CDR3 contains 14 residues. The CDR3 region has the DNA TGTGCCAGCAGTAACACCGGGACAGAAGAGACCCAGTACTTC. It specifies CASSNTGTEETQYF.

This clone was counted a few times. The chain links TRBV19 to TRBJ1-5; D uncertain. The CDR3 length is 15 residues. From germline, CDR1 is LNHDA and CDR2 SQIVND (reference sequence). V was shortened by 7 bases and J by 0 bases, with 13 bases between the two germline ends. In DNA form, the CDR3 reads TGTGCCAGTAAGTTCGGGTATTATAGCAATCAGCCCCAGCATTTT. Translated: CASKFGYYSNQPQHF.

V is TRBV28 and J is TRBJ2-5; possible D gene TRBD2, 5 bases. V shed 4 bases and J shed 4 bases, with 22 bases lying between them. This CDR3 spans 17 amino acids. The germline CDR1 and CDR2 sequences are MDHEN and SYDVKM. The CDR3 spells CASSYLREGVVGETQYF. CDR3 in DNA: TGTGCCAGCAGTTACCTCCGCGAGGGAGTAGTGGGAGAGACCCAGTACTTC. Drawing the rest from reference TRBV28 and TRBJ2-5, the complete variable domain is DVKVTQSSRYLVKRTGEKVFLECVQDMDHENMFWYRQDPGLGLRLIYFSYDVKMKEKGDIPEGYSVSREKKERFSLILESASTNQTSMYLCASSYLREGVVGETQYFGPGTRLLVL.

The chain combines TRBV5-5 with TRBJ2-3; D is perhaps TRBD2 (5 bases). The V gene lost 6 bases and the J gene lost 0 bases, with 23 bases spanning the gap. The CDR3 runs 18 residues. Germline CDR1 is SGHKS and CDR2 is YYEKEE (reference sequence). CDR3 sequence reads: CASTITLRAGFSTDTQYF. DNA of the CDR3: TGTGCCAGCACAATTACGTTGAGGGCTGGATTTAGCACAGATACGCAGTATTTT.

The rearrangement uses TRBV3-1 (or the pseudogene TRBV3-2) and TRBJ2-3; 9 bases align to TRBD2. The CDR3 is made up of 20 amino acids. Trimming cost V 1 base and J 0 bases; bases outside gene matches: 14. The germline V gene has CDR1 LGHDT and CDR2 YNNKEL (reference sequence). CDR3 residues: CASSQVRLAAGGPSTDTQYF. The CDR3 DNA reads TGTGCCAGCAGCCAAGTCCGACTAGCGGCGGGAGGGCCTAGCACAGATACGCAGTATTTT.

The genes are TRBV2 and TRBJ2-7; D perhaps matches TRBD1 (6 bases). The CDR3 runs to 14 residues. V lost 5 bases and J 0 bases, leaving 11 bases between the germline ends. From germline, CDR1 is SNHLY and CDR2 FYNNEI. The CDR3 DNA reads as TGTGCCAGCAGTCCAGGGGCCTTCTCCTACGAGCAGTACTTC. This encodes CASSPGAFSYEQYF.

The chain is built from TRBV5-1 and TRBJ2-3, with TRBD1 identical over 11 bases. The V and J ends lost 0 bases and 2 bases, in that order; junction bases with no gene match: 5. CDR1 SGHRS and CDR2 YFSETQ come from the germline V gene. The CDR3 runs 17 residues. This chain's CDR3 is CASSLARTGGLTDTQYF. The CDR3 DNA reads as TGCGCCAGCAGCTTGGCACGGACAGGGGGCCTCACAGATACGCAGTATTTT. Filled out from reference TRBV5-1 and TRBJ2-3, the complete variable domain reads KAGVTQTPRYLIKTRGQQVTLSCSPISGHRSVSWYQQTPGQGLQFLFEYFSETQRNKGNFPGRFSGRQFSNSRSEMNVSTLELGDSALYLCASSLARTGGLTDTQYFGPGTRLTVL.

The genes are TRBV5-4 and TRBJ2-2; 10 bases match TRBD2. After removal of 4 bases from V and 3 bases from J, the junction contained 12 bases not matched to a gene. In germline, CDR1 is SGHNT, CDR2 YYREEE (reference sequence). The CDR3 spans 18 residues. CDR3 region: CASSRGTAGGPYTGELFF. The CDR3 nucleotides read TGTGCCAGCAGCCGGGGGACAGCGGGAGGGCCCTACACCGGGGAGCTGTTTTTT.

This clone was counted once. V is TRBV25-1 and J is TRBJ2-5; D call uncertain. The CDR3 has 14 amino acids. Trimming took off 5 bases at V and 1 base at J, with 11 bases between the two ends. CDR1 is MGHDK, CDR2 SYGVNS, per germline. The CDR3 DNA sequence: TGTGCCAGCAGTTGGGCAAGATCCCAAGAGACCCAGTACTTC. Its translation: CASSWARSQETQYF. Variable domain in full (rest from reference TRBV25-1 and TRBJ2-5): EADIYQTPRYLVIGTGKKITLECSQTMGHDKMYWYQQDPGMELHLIHYSYGVNSTEKGDLSSESTVSRIRTEHFPLTLESARPSHTSQYLCASSWARSQETQYFGPGTRLLVL.

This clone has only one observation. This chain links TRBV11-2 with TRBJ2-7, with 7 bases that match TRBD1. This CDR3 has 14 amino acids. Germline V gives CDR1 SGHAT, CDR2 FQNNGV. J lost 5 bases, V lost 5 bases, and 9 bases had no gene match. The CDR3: CASSPLQGRNEQYF. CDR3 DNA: TGTGCCAGCAGCCCGCTACAGGGGAGAAACGAGCAGTACTTC.

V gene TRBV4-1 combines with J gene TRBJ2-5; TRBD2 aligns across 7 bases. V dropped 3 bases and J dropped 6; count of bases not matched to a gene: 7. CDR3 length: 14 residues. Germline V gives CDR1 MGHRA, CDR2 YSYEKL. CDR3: CASSHGLERQTQYF. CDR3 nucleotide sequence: TGCGCCAGCAGCCACGGACTAGAAAGGCAGACCCAGTACTTC.

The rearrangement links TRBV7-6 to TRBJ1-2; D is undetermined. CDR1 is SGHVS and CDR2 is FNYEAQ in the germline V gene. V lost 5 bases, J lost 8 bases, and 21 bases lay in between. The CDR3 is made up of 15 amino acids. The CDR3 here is CASSPYTGRTVGYTF. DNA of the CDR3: TGTGCCAGCAGCCCATATACGGGGAGGACGGTAGGCTACACCTTC.

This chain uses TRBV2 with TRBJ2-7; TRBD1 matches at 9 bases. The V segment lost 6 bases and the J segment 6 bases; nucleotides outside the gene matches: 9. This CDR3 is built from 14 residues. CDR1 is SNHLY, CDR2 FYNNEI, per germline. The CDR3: CASRTGTGFSEQYF. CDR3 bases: TGTGCCAGCAGGACCGGGACAGGGTTCTCCGAGCAGTACTTC. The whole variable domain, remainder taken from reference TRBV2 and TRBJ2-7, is EPEVTQTPSHQVTQMGQEVILRCVPISNHLYFYWYRQILGQKVEFLVSFYNNEISEKSEIFDDQFSVERPDGSNFTLKIRSTKLEDSAMYFCASRTGTGFSEQYFGPGTRLTVT.

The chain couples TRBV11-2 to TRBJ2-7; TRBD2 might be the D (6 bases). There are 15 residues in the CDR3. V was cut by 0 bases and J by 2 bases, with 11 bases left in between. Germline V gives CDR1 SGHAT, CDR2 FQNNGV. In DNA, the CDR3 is TGTGCCAGCAGCTTAGATAGCGGCGCGACCTACGAGCAGTACTTC. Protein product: CASSLDSGATYEQYF.

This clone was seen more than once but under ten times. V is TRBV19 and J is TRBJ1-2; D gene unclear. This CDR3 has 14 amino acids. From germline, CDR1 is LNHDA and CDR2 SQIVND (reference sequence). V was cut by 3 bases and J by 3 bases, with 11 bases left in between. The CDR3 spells CASSMYAVDYGYTF. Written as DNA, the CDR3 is TGTGCCAGTAGTATGTATGCAGTTGACTATGGCTACACCTTC.

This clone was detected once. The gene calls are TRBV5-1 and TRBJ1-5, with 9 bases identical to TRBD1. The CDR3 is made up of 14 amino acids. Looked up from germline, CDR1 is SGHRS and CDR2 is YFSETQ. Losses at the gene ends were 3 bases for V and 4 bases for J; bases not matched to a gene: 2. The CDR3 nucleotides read TGCGCCAGCAGCTCAGGGACAGGGAATCAGCCCCAGCATTTT. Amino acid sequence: CASSSGTGNQPQHF.

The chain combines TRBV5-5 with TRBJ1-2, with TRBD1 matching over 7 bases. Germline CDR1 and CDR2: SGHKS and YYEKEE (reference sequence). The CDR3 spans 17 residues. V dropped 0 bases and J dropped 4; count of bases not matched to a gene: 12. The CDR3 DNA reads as TGTGCCAGCAGCTTGGCCCTATTCGGGACAGATTTCTATGGCTACACCTTC. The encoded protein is CASSLALFGTDFYGYTF. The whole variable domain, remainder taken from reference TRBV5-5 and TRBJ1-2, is DAGVTQSPTHLIKTRGQQVTLRCSPISGHKSVSWYQQVLGQGPQFIFQYYEKEERGRGNFPDRFSARQFPNYSSELNVNALLLGDSALYLCASSLALFGTDFYGYTFGSGTRLTVV.